The 9 T cell receptor beta chains listed next were all sequenced from one sample in a study of tumor and adjacent non-tumor tissue in lung cancer. A modified ARM-PCR protocol with three rounds of nested PCR amplified TCRbeta. TCRdb reprocessed the multiplex PCR reads with MiXCR, giving one entry per CDR3 protein. The sample has about 140,000 distinct CDR3 sequences; approximately 70% are singletons. This sample's RNA came from whole unsorted tissue. Sequencing was performed on lung tumor tissue. These receptors were taken from a man in his sixties with small cell lung cancer.

A word on this clonotype: A read error may explain this, as a much larger clone is one base away. CDR3 bases: TGTGCCAGCAGTTTAGGGGTTGATTATGGCTGCACCTTC. Amino acids: CASSLGVDYGCTF. This chain uses TRBV6-6 with TRBJ1-2; a possible D gene is TRBD1 (5 bases). In germline, CDR1 is MNHNY, CDR2 SVGAGI (reference sequence). This CDR3 region has 13 residues.

This clonotype was detected ten times or more. The chain has TRBV20-1 and TRBJ2-3; D not certain. V was trimmed by 1 base and J by 4 bases, leaving 6 bases between them. This CDR3 is 12 amino acids long. The V gene's germline CDR1 is DFQATT and CDR2 SNEGSKA (reference sequence). CDR3 residues: CSARGLADTQYF. Written as DNA, the CDR3 is TGCAGTGCTAGAGGGCTAGCAGATACGCAGTATTTT.

The chain is built from TRBV12-3 or TRBV12-4 and TRBJ1-5, with a possible D match to TRBD1 (5 bases). CDR3 length: 13 residues. V lost 6 bases and J 6 bases, leaving 12 bases between the germline ends. This chain's CDR3 is CASSLGLSQPQHF. The CDR3 region has the DNA TGTGCCAGCAGCCTGGGACTGAGTCAGCCCCAGCATTTT.

This clonotype was seen a handful of times. The chain is built from TRBV28 and TRBJ2-3; 10 bases agree with TRBD1. The CDR3 covers 13 residues. Germline V gene data show CDR1 as MDHEN and CDR2 as SYDVKM. Trimming at V came to 9 bases and at J to 4 bases, leaving 4 bases not matched to a gene. The CDR3 nucleotides are TGTGCCAGTACCGGGACAGGGGCAGATACGCAGTATTTT. This gives the protein CASTGTGADTQYF.

Concerning this clonotype: One end of the junction is discordant with germline, which a read error may explain. The rearrangement joins TRBV4-2 to TRBJ2-1; TRBD2 agrees at 9 bases. The CDR3 is 16 residues long. Germline lookup yields CDR1 LGHNA and CDR2 YNFKEQ. This CDR3 is CTSSQERGLAFNEQFF. The CDR3 nucleotides are TGTACCAGCAGCCAGGAGAGGGGACTAGCCTTCAATGAGCAGTTCTTC.

V and J are TRBV4-1 and TRBJ1-2; TRBD1 might be the D (5 bases). The germline V gene has CDR1 MGHRA and CDR2 YSYEKL. The CDR3 is 15 amino acids. V lost 0 bases and J lost 8, with 16 bases in between. DNA of the CDR3: TGCGCCAGCAGCCAAGAGCCGACAGAGATTAGAGGCTACACCTTC. Its translation is CASSQEPTEIRGYTF.

In the case of this clonotype: One end of the junction varies from germline; a read error may be responsible. The J gene is TRBJ1-1, the V gene TRBV12-3 or TRBV12-4; D unclear. CDR3 length equals 13 residues. In DNA, the CDR3 is TGTGCCAGCAGATTTGCCGGGAACAGTGAAGCTTTCTTT. It codes for CASRFAGNSEAFF.

This rearrangement joins TRBV20-1 to TRBJ2-7, with D possibly matching TRBD2 (6 bases). The V gene's germline CDR1 is DFQATT and CDR2 SNEGSKA (reference sequence). V lost 7 bases, J lost 9 bases, and 22 bases lay in between. This CDR3 contains 13 residues. The CDR3 sequence is CSVGTFQLGRQYF. CDR3 nucleotides: TGCAGTGTTGGGACTTTTCAACTGGGGCGGCAGTACTTC.

On this clonotype itself: A much larger clone lies a single base off, so this may be a read error. The V and J genes are TRBV20-1 and TRBJ2-7; D is unresolved. Germline-derived CDR1 and CDR2 are DFQATT and SNEGSKA (reference sequence). The CDR3 is made up of 12 amino acids. In DNA, the CDR3 is TGCAGTGCTAGTCTAGTCGGCTACGAGCAGTGCTTC. Its translation: CSASLVGYEQCF.